This T cell receptor (beta chain) was identified in a study of tumor and adjacent non-tumor tissue in lung cancer. Whole-study context: The cohort had about a dozen adenocarcinoma, a couple of squamous cell and 1 small cell patients. Stage I to III disease affected ten to eleven men and 4 or 5 women aged about 30 to 76.

In germline, CDR1 is MNHNS, CDR2 SASEGT. This CDR3 comprises 12 residues. The library came from three nested PCR rounds adapted from ARM-PCR protocols. One entry per CDR3 protein, called by TCRdb with MiXCR from the multiplex PCR reads. The sample shows about 75,000 distinct CDR3 sequences, about three quarters of them seen only once. Of note for this clonotype: Its antigen is unknown. One junction end does not reproduce the germline sequence, and a read error may be involved.

Overall study findings and caveats: Shorter survival was associated with higher TCR diversity in tumors.

RNA was extracted from bulk tissue without any cell sorting. The chain joins TRBV6-1 to TRBJ1-5; possibly TRBD1 for D (6 bases). The TCR was taken from a woman between 50 and 59 years old with non-small cell lung cancer. The sequenced sample was lung tumor tissue. In nucleotides, the CDR3 is TGTGCCAGCTGGGACATGAATCAGCTCCAGCATTTT. Translated, it gives CASWDMNQLQHF.